This T cell receptor (beta chain) was identified in a study of tumor and adjacent non-tumor tissue in lung cancer. Study-level background: Patients comprised about eleven adenocarcinoma, a couple of squamous cell carcinoma and 1 small cell lung cancer. General study points: Compared with tumor, normal lung showed significantly lower TCR diversity. Patients with more diverse tumor TCRs had worse survival.

Details on this clonotype: Its cognate antigen is unknown. Given a much more abundant clone one base away, this may be a read error.

The CDR3 runs 14 residues. Looked up from germline, CDR1 is SGHVS and CDR2 is FQNEAQ. The library came from three nested PCR rounds adapted from ARM-PCR protocols. TCRdb re-called the multiplex PCR reads with MiXCR, one entry per CDR3 protein. This sample carries over 80,000 distinct CDR3 sequences, roughly 77% of them seen once, and the ten largest clones take about a fifth. No cell sorting was done before RNA was extracted from the tissue. The normal lung tissue was taken more than 3 cm from the tumor edge. Between August and November 2014, newly diagnosed, chemotherapy-naive lung cancer patients underwent thoracic surgery in China.

The specimen sequenced was distant non-tumor lung tissue. The receptor's source is a woman aged 45-60 years with non-small cell lung cancer. The chain employs TRBV7-8 and TRBJ2-7; 11 bases line up with TRBD1. Written as DNA, the CDR3 is TGTGCCAGCTGCTTGGACAGGGGGCCCTACGAGCAGTACTTC. Its translation: CASCLDRGPYEQYF.